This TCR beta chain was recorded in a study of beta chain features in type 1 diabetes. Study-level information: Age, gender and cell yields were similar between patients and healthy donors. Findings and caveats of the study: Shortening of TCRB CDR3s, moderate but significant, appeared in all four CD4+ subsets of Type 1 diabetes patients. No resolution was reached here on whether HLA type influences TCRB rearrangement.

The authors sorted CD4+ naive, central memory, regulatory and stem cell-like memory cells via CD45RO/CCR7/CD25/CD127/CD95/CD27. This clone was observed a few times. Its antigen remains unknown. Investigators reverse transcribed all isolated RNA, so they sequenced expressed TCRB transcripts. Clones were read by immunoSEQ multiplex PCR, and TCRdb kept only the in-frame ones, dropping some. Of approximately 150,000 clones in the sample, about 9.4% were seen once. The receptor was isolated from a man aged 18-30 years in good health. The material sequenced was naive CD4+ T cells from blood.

CDR3 region: CASSSGTGFYEQYF. The CDR3 DNA sequence: TGTGCCAGCAGCTCCGGGACAGGGTTCTACGAGCAGTACTTC. The rearrangement joins TRBV7-2 to TRBJ2-7; TRBD1 agrees at 9 bases. With V trimmed by 4 bases and J by 3 bases, 4 bases remained unmatched. CDR3 length: 14 residues. Germline V CDR1 and CDR2: SGHTA, FQGNSA.